The present TCR beta chain was sequenced within a study of T cell repertoires in cytomegalovirus infection. General study points: Across the ex vivo response, the dominant clonotypes were HLA-C-restricted CMV-specific TCR beta clonotypes.

TCRdb fed the reads into MiXCR, producing one record per CDR3 protein. The sample gives a few hundred thousand distinct CDR3 sequences, around 20% of which show up once; roughly a fifth is in the top ten. Regarding this clonotype: Its antigen is undetermined.

Per germline, CDR1 PRHDT and CDR2 FYEKMQ (reference sequence). With 5 bases clipped from V and 3 bases from J, the junction kept 6 bases outside the gene matches. There are 15 residues in the CDR3. This sequence was found in a human donor in good health (CMV status not recorded). Some clones in this sample may be carry-over from other donors' samples. The chain links TRBV13 to TRBJ2-3, with 9 bases aligning to TRBD1. The specimen comprised cultured PBMCs, sampled from culture after CMV antigen stimulation. CDR3 amino acids: CASSPLGQGTDTQYF. The CDR3 DNA reads as TGTGCCAGCAGCCCTTTAGGACAGGGGACAGATACGCAGTATTTT.